Here is one T cell receptor (beta chain) with its context. This clone was counted once. The antigen it recognizes is unknown. No much larger clonotype is one base removed from it; base qualities were not supplied. The sample comes from a study of OX40 agonist ivuxolimab in advanced cancers. Regarding the study in general: Ivuxolimab was an agonistic, fully human IgG2 monoclonal antibody directed against OX40 (CD134), a costimulatory receptor. The paper describes the monotherapy dose-escalation part (N of about 50 patients) of the phase I trial of ivuxolimab. In the dose-escalation cohort, 70% to 90% of patients were male, and the mean age was around 65 years with a range of about 23 to 79. Of the roughly 52 dose-escalation patients, hepatocellular carcinoma was present in roughly 19, melanoma in roughly 15, renal cell carcinoma in 9 and head and neck cancer in 9. The purpose of peripheral TCRbeta sequencing was to test whether ivuxolimab changed TCR sequence diversity and led to clonal T-cell expansion. Partial responses were achieved by three dose-escalation patients, of whom one had hepatocellular carcinoma and two had cutaneous melanoma. Patients were allowed to have had prior anti-PD-1, anti-PD-L1 or anti-CTLA-4 therapy, and 30% to 40% of the dose-escalation patients had been treated with checkpoint inhibitors. Intravenous ivuxolimab was administered to patients every 2 weeks at six dose levels: 0.01, 0.1, 0.3, 1.5, 3 and 10 mg/kg. Beyond this particular receptor, the publication reports: Partial responders in the 0.1-3.0 mg/kg groups had among the lowest normalized peripheral clonal expansion, especially among CD8+ T cells. Low levels of normalized T-cell clonal expansion were also seen in some patients who did not respond. The antigen specificity of the clonally expanded peripheral T cells was not determined. At doses from 0.1 to 3.0 mg/kg, clonal expansion was seen in both CD4+ and CD8+ blood T cells between baseline and week 6. After ivuxolimab, expanded clones were on average more numerous among CD8+ T cells than among CD4+ T cells.

Patients with a history of autoimmune disease or receiving systemic immunosuppression were excluded from the trial. Peripheral blood for TCR sequencing was collected from all dose cohorts at baseline, on cycle 4 day 1, and on cycle 7 day 1. The samples were drawn from a first-in-human, open-label, multicenter phase I dose-escalation trial of ivuxolimab. Adults with locally advanced or metastatic melanoma, renal cell carcinoma, hepatocellular carcinoma or head and neck squamous cell carcinoma were enrolled in the trial. Before TCR sequencing, CD4+ T cells and CD8+ T cells from peripheral blood were sorted into separate populations. The CDR3 covers 12 residues, taking in both the cysteine and the phenylalanine. Left in the record is the CDR3 DNA by itself, 36 bases read in frame from the first base. V loses 3 bases of germline sequence and J loses 7 bases, and the interval between the two ends is 11 bases. The germline V gene encodes CDR1 SGHDT and CDR2 YYEEEE.

Genomic DNA was isolated from the sorted cells so that the TCRbeta CDR3 region could be sequenced. The immunoSEQ Assay was used to sequence the TCRbeta CDR3 regions. Imported from immuneACCESS, the table was reduced by TCRdb to in-frame sequences with V and J called. These copies leave out some clones; in studies compared against another copy, an unresolved V gene accounts for under half, and the cause of the remainder is not known. This sample has roughly 60,000 clones in its table, and about 89% of those were observed once. The ten largest clones take up 0.85% to 1.4% of the sample. The receptor's source is an adult with an advanced solid tumor such as melanoma, head and neck, liver or kidney cancer. Sequences were derived from CD4+ or CD8+ T cells sorted from blood, sampled in a trial of the OX40 agonist ivuxolimab. The sequence links TRBV5-6 to TRBJ2-7, with no confidently assigned D gene. The CDR3 has the sequence CASSYDRAEQYF. The nucleotide sequence reads TGTGCCAGCAGCTACGACCGGGCGGAGCAGTACTTC. The reference TRBV5-6 and TRBJ2-7 proteins fill in what lies around the CDR3, so the full variable domain reads DAGVTQSPTHLIKTRGQQVTLRCSPKSGHDTVSWYQQALGQGPQFIFQYYEEEERQRGNFPDRFSGHQFPNYSSELNVNALLLGDSALYLCASSYDRAEQYFGPGTRLTVT.